This T cell receptor beta chain emerged from a study of T cell repertoires in cytomegalovirus infection. A single record per CDR3 protein comes from TCRdb applying MiXCR to the reads. The sample lists roughly 920,000 distinct CDR3 sequences, around 31% occurring once. Losses at the gene ends were 5 bases for V and 6 bases for J; bases not matched to a gene: 12. The CDR3 consists of 16 residues. Germline loops: CDR1 SGHVS, CDR2 FNYEAQ. This clonotype turned up a few times. Its antigen remains unidentified. The J gene is TRBJ2-2, the V gene TRBV7-6, with TRBD2 matching 7 bases. The sequences come from cultured CD8+ T cells from PBMCs, collected from culture after CMV antigen stimulation. This clonotype was obtained from a human donor in good health (CMV status not recorded). Some clones in this sample may be carry-over from other donors' samples. The CDR3, as DNA: TGTGCCAGCAGCCTCCCGGGACTAAATCTGGCCGGGGAGCTGTTTTTT. Amino acids: CASSLPGLNLAGELFF.